This paragraph covers one TCR beta chain sequence. Antigen unknown. This entry belongs to a study of cytomegalovirus exposure and HLA in healthy donors. Study results and caveats: According to reports, the classifier identified cytomegalovirus status with high specificity and sensitivity.

Primers included in the PCR were 60 Vbeta and 13 Jbeta primers. Data came from immunoSEQ multiplex PCR; TCRdb stores just in-frame clones and leaves some out. The sample consists of fewer than 250,000 clones, about four fifths of them appearing once. Germline V gene lookup returns CDR1 SQVTM and CDR2 ANQGSEA. V lost 8 bases to trimming and J lost 4 bases; unmatched junction nucleotides: 6. This CDR3 has 13 residues. The chain has TRBV29-1 and TRBJ2-1; 9 positions match TRBD2. Specimen: PBMCs. The sequence was obtained from a middle-aged woman in good health and CMV-seronegative. CDR3 loop: CSTEGLAYNEQFF. DNA for the CDR3: TGCAGCACCGAGGGACTAGCATACAATGAGCAGTTCTTC.